This section outlines one T cell receptor (beta chain) sequence together with its context. The antigen is undetermined. This CDR3 has 16 residues. In germline, CDR1 is MNHEY, CDR2 SVGAGI. Between the trimmed V and J ends, which lost 0 bases and 4 bases, there was a span of 15 bases. This sample was included in a study of cytomegalovirus exposure and HLA in healthy donors. Clones were sequenced by immunoSEQ multiplex PCR, and TCRdb holds only the in-frame ones, with some missing. The sample consists of a few hundred thousand clones, 75% to 90% of them appearing once. Study findings and constraints: Cytomegalovirus association was assigned to more than 150 TCR beta chains.

The source is a woman between 18 and 29 years old in good health and CMV-seronegative. Material: PBMCs. This sequence joins TRBV6-5 and TRBJ1-2, with D hard to call. This CDR3 reads CASSYSTATLRYGYTF. CDR3 in DNA: TGTGCCAGCAGTTACTCGACTGCCACCCTCCGCTATGGCTACACCTTC.